This paragraph covers one T cell receptor beta chain sequence. Assay: immunoSEQ multiplex PCR; the TCRdb copy retains only in-frame clones and omits some. The sample records approximately 400,000 clones, more than 85% being singletons. The sample originates from a study of shared T cell receptors in the human thymus. CDR1 and CDR2 (germline): SGHNT, YYREEE (reference sequence). The CDR3 contains 12 residues. The ends were cut back, 3 bases at V and 5 bases at J, with 6 bases in the middle. The V and J genes are TRBV5-4 and TRBJ1-5, with no clear D. The receptor's source is a human donor. Sequenced: thymocytes. The CDR3 sequence: CASSSHDQPQHF. As DNA, the CDR3 is TGTGCCAGCAGCTCCCACGATCAGCCCCAGCATTTT.